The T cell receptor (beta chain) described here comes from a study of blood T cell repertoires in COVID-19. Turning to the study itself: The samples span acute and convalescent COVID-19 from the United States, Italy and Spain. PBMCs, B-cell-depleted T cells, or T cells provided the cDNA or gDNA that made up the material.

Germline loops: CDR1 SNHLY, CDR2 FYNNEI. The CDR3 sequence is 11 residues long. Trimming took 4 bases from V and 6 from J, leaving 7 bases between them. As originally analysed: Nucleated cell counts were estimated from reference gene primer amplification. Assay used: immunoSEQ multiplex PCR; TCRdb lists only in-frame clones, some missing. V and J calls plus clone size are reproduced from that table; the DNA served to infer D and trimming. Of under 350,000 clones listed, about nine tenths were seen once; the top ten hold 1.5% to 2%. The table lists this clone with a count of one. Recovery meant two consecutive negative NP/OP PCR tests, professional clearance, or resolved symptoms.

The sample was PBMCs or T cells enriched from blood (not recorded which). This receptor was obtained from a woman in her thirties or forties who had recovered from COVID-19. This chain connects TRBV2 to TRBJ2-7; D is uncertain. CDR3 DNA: TGTGCCAGCAGTGTGGGCCCCGAGCAGTACTTC. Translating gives CASSVGPEQYF.